The T cell receptor (beta chain) described here comes from a study of T cells in Graves' hyperthyroidism and ophthalmopathy. Study overall: It was at initial diagnosis, before any treatment, that peripheral blood was collected.

Trimming stripped 0 bases from V and 2 bases from J, with 9 bases between. Germline loops: CDR1 SGDLS, CDR2 YYNGEE. This CDR3 comprises 15 residues. It was RNA transcripts that yielded the amplified TCR beta CDR3 regions. TCR CDR3 underwent first-round RT-PCR with the HTBI primer set. TCRdb passed the multiplex PCR reads through MiXCR, listing each CDR3 protein once. This sample has 600,000 or so distinct CDR3 sequences; approximately 15% occur once, and the top ten carry roughly 7%. In this sample, this clonotype turned up a few times. Fresh peripheral blood, 8 to 10 ml of it, supplied the PBMCs. Sequencing was carried out using blood. This receptor was identified in a woman aged 18-29 years with Graves' ophthalmopathy. V and J are TRBV9 and TRBJ2-1, with D uncertain. In DNA, the CDR3 is TGTGCCAGCAGCGTAGGACTTATCCCCTACAATGAGCAGTTCTTC. It translates to CASSVGLIPYNEQFF.